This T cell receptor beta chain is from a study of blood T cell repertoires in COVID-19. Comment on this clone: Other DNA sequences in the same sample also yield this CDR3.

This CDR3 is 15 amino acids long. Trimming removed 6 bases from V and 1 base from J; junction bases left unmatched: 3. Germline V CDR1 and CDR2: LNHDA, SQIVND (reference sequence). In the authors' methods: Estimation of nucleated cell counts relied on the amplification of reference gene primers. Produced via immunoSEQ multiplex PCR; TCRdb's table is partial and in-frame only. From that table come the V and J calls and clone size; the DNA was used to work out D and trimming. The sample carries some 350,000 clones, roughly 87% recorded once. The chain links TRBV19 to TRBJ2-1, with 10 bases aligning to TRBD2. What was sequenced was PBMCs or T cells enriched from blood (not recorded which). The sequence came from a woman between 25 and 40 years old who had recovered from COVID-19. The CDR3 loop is CASSPSGSSYNEQFF. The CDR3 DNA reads TGTGCCAGTAGCCCTAGCGGGAGTTCCTACAATGAGCAGTTCTTC.